This TCR beta chain was recorded in a study of T cell responses to AZD1222 COVID-19 vaccine. Study observations and caveats: Spike was spanned by vaccine-associated CD4 TCRs, with dominance at 160-218 and 743-854. Nearly half of unique spike-specific TCRs reportedly avoided B.1.351 and B.1.1.7 mutated regions. White British people made up most donors, females outnumbered males, and clonal diversity was possibly underestimated.

Of note for this clone: Its antigen is unknown.

Second-dose groups at about 4 or about 12 weeks were pooled. Here immunoSEQ multiplex PCR was the method, and the copy in TCRdb shows in-frame clones only, minus some. The sample has over 95,000 clones, about 88% seen once. The trim removed 10 bases at V and 9 bases at J, leaving 12 bases unmatched. The CDR3 covers 14 residues. CDR1 and CDR2 from the germline V gene are MNHEY and SVGAGI. The TCR originated in an adult who received the AZD1222 COVID-19 vaccine. The chain recombines TRBV6-5 with TRBJ1-4, with TRBD1 identical over 9 bases. Sequenced material: peripheral blood, taken 28 days after the second AZD1222 dose. For the CDR3, the DNA is TGTGCCATTCTAGGGGTGACAGGGGGGCAAAAACTGTTTTTT. Its translation is CAILGVTGGQKLFF.